These 29 T cell receptor beta chains were all obtained from the same sample, sequenced in a study of vaccination and CD4 T cells after COVID-19. Treatment denoted: approximately 9-day PBMC culture with coronavirus spike peptide pools or control peptides (ViraFEST assay). Oncomine TCR Beta short-read sequencing was applied to DNA from cultured CD4+ T cells. Each CDR3 protein gets one entry after TCRdb re-called the PCR reads with MiXCR. The sample consists of approximately 15,000 distinct CDR3 sequences, around 37% of them appearing once. These receptors lack a known antigen. Sequences were obtained from cultured CD4+ T cells from blood. These receptors originate from a human donor with COVID-19.

The chain joins TRBV30 to TRBJ1-1, with TRBD1 matching 8 bases. CDR1 and CDR2 (germline): GTSNPN, SVGIG (reference sequence). Unmatched junction bases numbered 16, after V lost 4 bases and J lost 0 bases. The CDR3 has 18 residues. DNA of the CDR3: TGTGCCTGGATTCAACCCAGGGGGCCCTTCTACATGAACACTGAAGCTTTCTTT. This encodes CAWIQPRGPFYMNTEAFF.

The chain links TRBV20-1 to TRBJ2-1, with 9 bases identical to TRBD1. Germline CDR1 and CDR2: DFQATT and SNEGSKA (reference sequence). V was clipped by 5 bases and J by 9 bases; unmatched bases: 14. The CDR3 loop spans 15 amino acids. The CDR3 DNA sequence: TGCAGTGCTCTTAGGACAGGGGCCGGTCGGGGTGAGCAGTTCTTC. Its protein product is CSALRTGAGRGEQFF.

This rearrangement joins TRBV6-5 to TRBJ1-4; TRBD1 might be the D (5 bases). V was shortened by 4 bases and J by 2 bases, with 11 bases between the two germline ends. This CDR3 spans 15 amino acids. The germline gives CDR1 MNHEY, CDR2 SVGAGI. The chain's CDR3 is CASSLDGTTNEKLFF. In DNA, the CDR3 is TGTGCCAGCAGTTTGGACGGGACCACTAATGAAAAACTGTTTTTT.

V and J are TRBV10-2 and TRBJ2-1; a weak D match, TRBD1 (6 bases). V lost 3 bases, J lost 6 bases, and 15 bases lay in between. The CDR3 spans 15 residues. Germline CDR1 reads WSHSY; CDR2 reads SAAADI. The CDR3 nucleotides are TGCGCCAGCAGTGACGGGCGGGCCAGGGGCAATGAGCAGTTCTTC. Translation: CASSDGRARGNEQFF.

V and J are TRBV10-3 and TRBJ1-1, with TRBD1 matching 7 bases. The CDR3 spans 14 residues. The ends lost 6 bases at V and 4 bases at J; junction bases unmatched: 8. Germline loops: CDR1 ENHRY, CDR2 SYGVKD. CDR3 region: CAISAQGGSTEAFF. CDR3 nucleotides: TGTGCCATCAGCGCCCAGGGGGGTAGCACTGAAGCTTTCTTT.

The V and J genes are TRBV7-3 and TRBJ2-3; D is possibly TRBD1 or TRBD2 (5 bases each). Trimming took off 0 bases at V and 5 bases at J, with 12 bases between the two ends. Germline-derived CDR1 and CDR2 are SGHTA and FQGTGA. This CDR3 contains 15 residues. CDR3 protein: CASSLTPRDLDTQYF. DNA for the CDR3: TGTGCCAGCAGCTTAACACCGAGGGACCTAGATACGCAGTATTTT.

Within the sample, this clonotype is medium-sized (0.01 to 0.1%). V and J are TRBV7-9 and TRBJ1-6; no clear D gene. The CDR3 length is 15 residues. Germline CDR1 is SEHNR and CDR2 is FQNEAQ (reference sequence). Trimming shortened V by 5 bases and J by 4 bases, and 12 bases separated the two germline ends. For the CDR3, the DNA is TGTGCCAGCAGCCAGGCGGGGATGTATAATTCACCCCTCCACTTT. Protein product: CASSQAGMYNSPLHF.

The V and J genes are TRBV18 and TRBJ1-5; 8 positions agree with TRBD1. V dropped 3 bases and J dropped 1; count of bases not matched to a gene: 8. CDR3 length: 17 residues. In germline, CDR1 is KGHSH, CDR2 LQKENI. The CDR3 DNA follows: TGTGCCAGCTCACCCGCTGTTGGACAGGGAAGCAATCAGCCCCAGCATTTT. Amino acids: CASSPAVGQGSNQPQHF. The full variable domain, in which reference TRBV18 and TRBJ1-5 provide the parts outside the CDR3, is NAGVMQNPRHLVRRRGQEARLRCSPMKGHSHVYWYRQLPEEGLKFMVYLQKENIIDESGMPKERFSAEFPKEGPSILRIQQVVRGDSAAYFCASSPAVGQGSNQPQHFGDGTRLSIL.

J is TRBJ2-2 and V is TRBV7-2; D not certain. The CDR3 contains 11 residues. The ends were cut back, 5 bases at V and 6 bases at J, with 4 bases in the middle. Looked up from germline, CDR1 is SGHTA and CDR2 is FQGNSA. Here the CDR3 DNA reads TGTGCCAGCAGCCCATCCGGGGAGCTGTTTTTT. Its translation: CASSPSGELFF.

The chain combines TRBV15 with TRBJ2-5; either TRBD1 or TRBD2 may supply D (6 bases each). The V gene lost 4 bases and the J gene lost 6 bases, with 15 bases spanning the gap. The CDR3 is 14 amino acids. Per germline, CDR1 LNHNV and CDR2 YYDKDF (reference sequence). The CDR3 sequence: CATSNSFRGQTQYF. For the CDR3, the DNA is TGTGCCACCAGCAATAGTTTCCGGGGGCAGACCCAGTACTTC.

This clonotype was seen a handful of times. The V call is TRBV2, the J call TRBJ1-5; unclear D gene. Trimming shortened V by 7 bases and J by 0 bases, and 7 bases separated the two germline ends. The germline V gene encodes CDR1 SNHLY and CDR2 FYNNEI. The CDR3 extends over 13 amino acids. The CDR3 reads CASTLNSNQPQHF. The CDR3 DNA reads as TGTGCCAGCACCTTGAATAGCAATCAGCCCCAGCATTTT.

The rearrangement links TRBV5-4 to TRBJ1-6, with TRBD1 matching over 8 bases. The V segment lost 3 bases and the J segment 16 bases; nucleotides outside the gene matches: 12. This CDR3 has 14 amino acids. Germline assignment: CDR1 SGHNT and CDR2 YYREEE (reference sequence). CDR3 DNA: TGTGCCAGCAGCTCGGGACAGGTGCTGAATGGGCTCCACTTT. It is translated as CASSSGQVLNGLHF.

The V call is TRBV7-2, the J call TRBJ1-5; TRBD1 aligns across 9 bases. Germline V gives CDR1 SGHTA, CDR2 FQGNSA. Trimming removed 5 bases from V and 5 bases from J; junction bases left unmatched: 7. This CDR3 region has 15 residues. This CDR3 is CASSLVGTGHQPQHF. CDR3 coding DNA: TGTGCCAGCAGCCTCGTTGGGACAGGGCATCAGCCCCAGCATTTT.

This clonotype was detected a few times. The CDR3 sequence: CATSAERNEQFF. CDR3 nucleotides: TGTGCCACCAGTGCTGAGCGCAATGAGCAGTTCTTC. The V and J genes are TRBV24-1 and TRBJ2-1; the D is unclear. Trimming took off 5 bases at V and 6 bases at J, with 7 bases between the two ends. The germline V gene has CDR1 KGHDR and CDR2 SFDVKD. The CDR3 totals 12 residues.

Only a few counts were recorded for this clonotype. V gene TRBV27 combines with J gene TRBJ2-1; 8 positions agree with TRBD1. V was clipped by 4 bases and J by 6 bases; unmatched bases: 8. In germline, CDR1 is MNHEY, CDR2 SMNVEV (reference sequence). This CDR3 is built from 15 residues. CDR3 sequence: CASSYLGQALNEQFF. The DNA of the CDR3 is TGTGCCAGCAGTTATTTGGGACAGGCCCTCAATGAGCAGTTCTTC.

This chain joins TRBV7-6 and TRBJ1-6; TRBD1 matches at 8 bases. The CDR3 has 15 residues. The germline V gene has CDR1 SGHVS and CDR2 FNYEAQ. J lost 7 bases, V lost 5 bases, and 7 bases had no gene match. The chain's CDR3 is CASSARQGQNSPLHF. In nucleotides, the CDR3 is TGTGCCAGCAGCGCAAGACAGGGGCAAAATTCACCCCTCCACTTT.

The chain carries TRBV7-2 and TRBJ2-3, with 13 positions matching TRBD2. The CDR3 extends over 18 amino acids. The ends lost 5 bases at V and 0 bases at J; junction bases unmatched: 8. Looked up from germline, CDR1 is SGHTA and CDR2 is FQGNSA. The CDR3 nucleotides are TGTGCCAGCAGCACAACTAGCGGGGGGGCCTGGAGCACAGATACGCAGTATTTT. It encodes CASSTTSGGAWSTDTQYF.

V and J are TRBV4-3 and TRBJ2-5; no definite D call. Trimming left V 0 bases short and J 6 bases short, with 14 bases between. CDR1 is LGHNA, CDR2 YSLEER, per germline. The CDR3 runs to 15 residues. The CDR3: CASSQEPSRGQTQYF. CDR3 in DNA: TGCGCCAGCAGCCAAGAACCCAGTAGAGGACAGACCCAGTACTTC.

A few counts support this clonotype. The V call is TRBV6-1, the J call TRBJ1-5, with 9 positions matching TRBD1. After removal of 3 bases from V and 6 bases from J, the junction contained 3 bases not matched to a gene. Germline assignment: CDR1 MNHNS and CDR2 SASEGT. CDR3 length: 14 residues. The CDR3 is CASSETGGGQPQHF. In nucleotides, the CDR3 is TGTGCCAGCAGTGAGACAGGGGGAGGTCAGCCCCAGCATTTT.

This clonotype was counted between two and nine times. The rearrangement joins TRBV7-3 to TRBJ2-3; 7 bases map to TRBD2. V lost 3 bases and J lost 8; bases outside the gene matches: 5. CDR3 length equals 13 residues. Per the germline V gene, CDR1 is SGHTA and CDR2 is FQGTGA. CDR3 region: CASSFQTGGTQYF. The CDR3 region has the DNA TGTGCCAGCAGCTTTCAGACGGGGGGTACGCAGTATTTT.

This chain uses TRBV6-1 with TRBJ2-7; D gene uncertain. The CDR3 runs 11 residues. Germline CDR1 reads MNHNS; CDR2 reads SASEGT. The ends were cut back, 7 bases at V and 4 bases at J, with 8 bases in the middle. This CDR3 is CASIRDYEQYF. CDR3 nucleotide sequence: TGTGCCAGCATAAGGGATTACGAGCAGTACTTC.

The chain uses TRBV10-3 and TRBJ1-5; unclear D gene. Trimming pared 0 bases from V and 0 bases from J, leaving 6 bases between. Per germline, CDR1 ENHRY and CDR2 SYGVKD. The CDR3 is 15 amino acids. The CDR3 sequence is CAISESVNSNQPQHF. In nucleotides, the CDR3 is TGTGCCATCAGTGAGTCAGTTAATAGCAATCAGCCCCAGCATTTT.

V gene TRBV25-1 combines with J gene TRBJ2-7; TRBD1 is a possible D gene (5 bases). V lost 10 bases to trimming and J lost 0 bases, with 13 bases between them. Germline CDR1 is MGHDK and CDR2 is SYGVNS. The CDR3 spans 13 residues. CDR3 protein: CATRPRVSYEQYF. The CDR3 bases are TGTGCCACCCGCCCCAGGGTCTCCTACGAGCAGTACTTC.

J is TRBJ2-2 and V is TRBV2, with D tentatively TRBD2 (5 bases). The germline V gene encodes CDR1 SNHLY and CDR2 FYNNEI. Trimming shortened V by 6 bases and J by 5 bases, and 13 bases separated the two germline ends. CDR3 length: 14 residues. The CDR3 DNA is TGTGCCAGCAGGGCACTAGTGTCGACCGGGGAGCTGTTTTTT. Translation: CASRALVSTGELFF.

This clonotype came up a few times. The J gene is TRBJ2-5, the V gene TRBV20-1; D is uncertain. Germline values: CDR1 DFQATT, CDR2 SNEGSKA (reference sequence). With 3 bases removed from V and 1 base from J, the gap between germline ends came to 6 bases. There are 12 residues in the CDR3. CDR3 sequence (DNA): TGCAGTGCTAGCCGACCCCAAGAGACCCAGTACTTC. Translating gives CSASRPQETQYF.

This clonotype has more than one count but fewer than ten. This chain uses TRBV20-1 with TRBJ2-1; 8 bases are a match to TRBD2. Germline CDR1 and CDR2: DFQATT and SNEGSKA (reference sequence). V shed 5 bases and J 7 bases; nucleotides not matched to a gene: 13. CDR3 length equals 15 residues. The CDR3 bases are TGCAGTGCTGGGGGCCGAGGACTAGCTACGAATGAGCAGTTCTTC. Amino acids: CSAGGRGLATNEQFF.

The V and J genes are TRBV7-3 and TRBJ1-1; D ambiguous. The germline gives CDR1 SGHTA, CDR2 FQGTGA. The CDR3 is 13 amino acids. Trimming left V 5 bases short and J 1 base short, with 8 bases between. Written as DNA, the CDR3 is TGTGCCAGCAGCCTCCAGGAGAACACTGAAGCTTTCTTT. This codes for CASSLQENTEAFF.

About this clonotype: One end of the junction fails to match germline, which may point to a read error. The chain joins TRBV6-1 to TRBJ1-2, with 9 bases identical to TRBD1. CDR3 length equals 16 residues. The germline V gene encodes CDR1 MNHNS and CDR2 SASEGT. CDR3 sequence: CVSSARAGQGFYGYTF. As DNA, the CDR3 is TGTGTCAGCAGTGCCCGGGCGGGACAGGGTTTCTATGGCTACACCTTC.

The chain has TRBV7-2 and TRBJ2-3; D is perhaps TRBD2 (5 bases). CDR1 SGHTA and CDR2 FQGNSA come from the germline V gene. Trimming pared 4 bases from V and 6 bases from J, leaving 17 bases between. The CDR3 runs 15 residues. In DNA, the CDR3 is TGTGCCAGCAGCTCCATCCTCAGCGGATTCGATACGCAGTATTTT. The encoded protein is CASSSILSGFDTQYF.